This paragraph reports one T cell receptor beta chain. Its specificity is not known. CDR3 size: 15 residues. V shed 0 bases and J 8 bases; nucleotides not matched to a gene: 5. Germline CDR1 reads SGDLS; CDR2 reads YYNGEE. It was with a sample-barcoded 5' primer and a J-beta primer mix that a second PCR of roughly 6 to 12 cycles was run. TCRdb passed the 5' RACE reads through MiXCR, listing each CDR3 protein once. The sample lists roughly 800,000 distinct CDR3 sequences, 53% occurring once. The sample belongs to a study of blood T cells in healthy people across ages. The study, taken as a whole, reports: Roughly linearly, TCR beta diversity per million T cells fell as age increased.

The receptor comes from a man older than 75 in good health. J is TRBJ2-1 and V is TRBV9, with 10 bases matching TRBD2. The sequenced sample was blood. CDR3 loop: CASSVASGSWDEQFF. CDR3 bases: TGTGCCAGCAGCGTAGCTAGCGGGAGTTGGGATGAGCAGTTCTTC.